The 32 T cell receptor beta chains in this list originate from one sample, sequenced in a study of T cells expressing NK-cell markers. TCRdb reprocessed the 5' RACE reads; each CDR3 protein has one entry and no DNA is given. This sample's table reports over 250,000 distinct CDR3 sequences. Input material: blood T cells: a sorted CD56 or NKG2C T cell subset, CD4+ or CD8+ T cells, or bulk PBMC T cells (not recorded which). These receptors came from a woman between 18 and 70 years old in good health.

The chain links TRBV24-1 to TRBJ1-5; the TRBD1 assignment by TCRdb is unverifiable without DNA. Per germline, CDR1 KGHDR and CDR2 SFDVKD. The CDR3 extends over 16 amino acids. CDR3: CATSGGDTALNQPQHF.

The chain links TRBV12-3 or TRBV12-4 to TRBJ2-5; TCRdb designates TRBD1, a call that cannot be tested without DNA. The CDR3 covers 14 residues. CDR3 residues: CASSFGSSGETQYF.

V is TRBV7-9 and J is TRBJ2-3. This CDR3 is built from 12 residues. Germline V gene sequence: CDR1 SEHNR, CDR2 FQNEAQ (reference sequence). Here the CDR3 reads CASSLASDTQYF.

The chain links TRBV7-2 to TRBJ2-3. This CDR3 spans 14 amino acids. Germline CDR1 SGHTA, CDR2 FQGNSA. The CDR3 sequence: CASSSYPSTDTQYF.

The chain is built from TRBV10-2 and TRBJ2-2; TCRdb's D call, TRBD1, is unchecked because there is no DNA. Germline loops: CDR1 WSHSY, CDR2 SAAADI. The CDR3 totals 16 residues. This CDR3 reads CASSAVTGTYTGELFF.

V gene TRBV24-1 combines with J gene TRBJ2-3; TCRdb's D gene call, TRBD1, goes unchecked for lack of DNA. Germline values: CDR1 KGHDR, CDR2 SFDVKD. The CDR3 contains 17 residues. The chain's CDR3 is CATSDPFRGDSTDTQYF.

The V and J genes are TRBV5-1 and TRBJ1-4; TCRdb reports TRBD1, a call that lacks DNA to check it against. This CDR3 region has 15 residues. Germline-derived CDR1 and CDR2 are SGHRS and YFSETQ. This CDR3 is CASSPGTGRNEKLFF.

This chain links TRBV18 with TRBJ1-4. Germline V gene data show CDR1 as KGHSH and CDR2 as LQKENI. CDR3 length: 14 amino acids. The CDR3 protein is CASSPIGSQEKLFF.

The chain carries TRBV10-3 and TRBJ2-3; checking the TCRdb D call of TRBD2 is not possible without DNA. CDR1 and CDR2 (germline): ENHRY, SYGVKD. The CDR3 has 18 residues. CDR3 residues: CAISDGTSGDTSTDTQYF.

This chain uses TRBV12-3 or TRBV12-4 with TRBJ2-3; TCRdb reports TRBD2, a call that lacks DNA to check it against. The CDR3 covers 16 residues. The CDR3 protein is CASSRLAGAPTDTQYF.

The chain carries TRBV29-1 and TRBJ2-5; TCRdb's D call, TRBD1, is unchecked because there is no DNA. The CDR3 runs to 12 residues. The germline gives CDR1 SQVTM, CDR2 ANQGSEA. CDR3 amino acids: CSVRITPETQYF.

This sequence joins TRBV5-4 and TRBJ2-7. Looked up from germline, CDR1 is SGHNT and CDR2 is YYREEE (reference sequence). CDR3 size: 13 residues. This CDR3 is CASSLEVGYEQYF.

This chain connects TRBV4-3 to TRBJ2-1; TCRdb's D gene call, TRBD2, goes unchecked for lack of DNA. CDR3 size: 15 residues. CDR1 and CDR2 from the germline V gene are LGHNA and YSLEER. Here the CDR3 reads CASSQGSGGASEQFF.

The rearrangement uses TRBV15 and TRBJ2-5; absent DNA, TCRdb's TRBD1 call cannot be checked. CDR3 length equals 13 residues. Germline CDR1 LNHNV, CDR2 YYDKDF (reference sequence). The CDR3 is CATSRNRGETQYF.

The CDR3 here is CASSHPGTDPTYEQYF. This sequence joins TRBV4-2 and TRBJ2-7; absent DNA, TCRdb's TRBD1 call cannot be checked. The CDR3 runs to 16 residues. CDR1 and CDR2 from the germline V gene are LGHNA and YNFKEQ.

CDR3 loop: CASSLDRVGVTEAFF. The chain uses TRBV7-2 and TRBJ1-1; TCRdb calls TRBD1, which cannot be checked without DNA. CDR1 SGHTA and CDR2 FQGNSA come from the germline V gene. The CDR3 has 15 residues.

The V gene is TRBV5-1, the J gene TRBJ1-5; no DNA is available, so the TRBD1 call from TCRdb remains unchecked. Germline lookup yields CDR1 SGHRS and CDR2 YFSETQ. The CDR3 is made up of 15 amino acids. The CDR3 sequence: CASSLTGQGNQPQHF.

The J gene is TRBJ2-5, the V gene TRBV30; with no DNA, the TCRdb D assignment of TRBD1 cannot be verified. CDR3 length: 15 amino acids. Germline-derived CDR1 and CDR2 are GTSNPN and SVGIG (reference sequence). The chain's CDR3 is CAWRAGRRVAETQYF.

This rearrangement joins TRBV4-3 to TRBJ2-1; TCRdb outputs TRBD2, but without DNA this stays unchecked. Looked up from germline, CDR1 is LGHNA and CDR2 is YSLEER. This CDR3 has 18 residues. The CDR3 sequence: CASSQGVSAASSYNEQFF.

The chain links TRBV12-3 or TRBV12-4 to TRBJ2-1. The CDR3 spans 15 residues. CDR3 loop: CASSLALASYNEQFF.

The chain joins TRBV12-3 or TRBV12-4 to TRBJ2-5; as DNA is missing, the TRBD1 call by TCRdb cannot be tested. The CDR3 sequence is 16 residues long. The CDR3 loop is CASSLRDRRIQETQYF.

The rearrangement joins TRBV5-1 to TRBJ2-4; lacking DNA, the TRBD1 call made by TCRdb goes unchecked. The length of the CDR3 is 18 residues. CDR1 and CDR2 from the germline V gene are SGHRS and YFSETQ. The CDR3 sequence: CASSVDGGGTVAKNIQYF.

The chain employs TRBV6-2 or TRBV6-3 and TRBJ2-2; as DNA is missing, the TRBD1 call by TCRdb cannot be tested. Germline assignment: CDR1 MNHEY and CDR2 SVGEGT. This CDR3 contains 15 residues. This chain's CDR3 is CASTNRERNTGELFF.

The J gene is TRBJ2-3, the V gene TRBV7-2; TCRdb's assignment of TRBD2 cannot be checked, as there is no DNA. CDR1 is SGHTA and CDR2 is FQGNSA in the germline V gene. This CDR3 has 16 amino acids. This CDR3 reads CASSLYRLAGSDTQYF.

This chain links TRBV6-1 with TRBJ1-3. The CDR3 contains 13 residues. From germline, CDR1 is MNHNS and CDR2 SASEGT. CDR3: CASRKGSGNTIYF.

The CDR3 is CASSDPGVALHF. The V gene is TRBV6-1, the J gene TRBJ1-6; with no DNA, the TCRdb D assignment of TRBD1 cannot be verified. Germline V CDR1 and CDR2: MNHNS, SASEGT. The length of the CDR3 is 12 residues.

The chain is built from TRBV12-3 or TRBV12-4 and TRBJ2-2. The CDR3 is 14 amino acids. The CDR3 protein is CASSLAPGSGELFF.

The gene calls are TRBV20-1 and TRBJ1-2. The CDR3 consists of 15 residues. Germline CDR1 reads DFQATT; CDR2 reads SNEGSKA (reference sequence). The CDR3 spells CSARERSEANYGYTF.

CDR3 loop: CASSHSYGYTF. The rearrangement links TRBV6-2 or TRBV6-3 to TRBJ1-2. The CDR3 spans 11 residues. Germline V lookup: CDR1 MNHEY, CDR2 SVGEGT.

The rearrangement joins TRBV7-2 to TRBJ1-2; TCRdb calls TRBD1, which cannot be checked without DNA. The CDR3 consists of 14 residues. Germline CDR1 is SGHTA and CDR2 is FQGNSA. The CDR3 sequence: CASRTGGDNYGYTF.

The rearrangement joins TRBV29-1 to TRBJ1-2. The V gene's germline CDR1 is SQVTM and CDR2 ANQGSEA. The CDR3 spans 12 residues. The CDR3 loop reads CSVLQANYGYTF.

The V gene is TRBV20-1, the J gene TRBJ2-3; the TCRdb call, TRBD1, lacks DNA for checking. The CDR3 is 13 residues long. Germline V gene lookup returns CDR1 DFQATT and CDR2 SNEGSKA (reference sequence). CDR3 protein: CSVRDGVTDTQYF.